This T cell receptor beta chain stems from a study of T cells after yellow fever vaccination (dated by TCRdb to the late 2010s). Study-wide context: The SMART-Seq v4 Ultra Low Input RNA kit was used to prepare libraries from fractions with low cell numbers. The cohort comprised two healthy male donors, one aged 18 to 30 and one aged 30 to 40 years. Blood samples were taken at several timepoints before and after primary and secondary immunization, and bulk PBMC replicates and cell subsets were isolated. To follow T-cell clones before and after primary and booster YFV17D yellow fever vaccination, bulk TCR alpha and beta repertoires were sequenced over time. What the authors observed across the whole study: Because only a couple of donors were included in the study, the extent to which the findings can be generalized is limited. After the booster, most of the clones that had expanded following primary vaccination were detected again (just under 97% of CD4 and 85% to 90% of CD8), which suggests that memory was broadly maintained. A small fraction of clonotypes appeared in both the CD4 and CD8 compartments, likely as a result of convergent recombination. Computational filtering was needed because FACS-sorted repertoires could contain abundant contaminating clonotypes from the bulk population. The secondary T-cell response was weaker than the primary response but faster, peaking on day 5 instead of day 15.

The intended sense of this specimen's treatment or condition label: live attenuated yellow fever vaccine strain. PBMCs were isolated from peripheral blood using a standard Ficoll-Paque protocol. CD4 and CD8 T-cell fractions were isolated with Dynabeads CD4 and CD8 positive selection kits. TriZol was used to extract RNA from bulk PBMCs, from CD4 and CD8 fractions, and from dextramer-positive and dextramer-negative fractions. The CDR3 holds 14 amino acids from the cysteine to the phenylalanine. This entry keeps only the CDR3 DNA: 42 bases, framed from base 1. The germline V gene encodes CDR1 SNHLY and CDR2 FYNNEI. The germline V end is reduced by 6 bases and the J end by 3 bases; junction bases left unmatched: 6. These reads were obtained on an Illumina NovaSeq 6000. TCR cDNA was synthesized by 5'RACE template switching, which introduced a universal primer site and unique molecular identifiers. Priming of cDNA synthesis was performed from both the TCR alpha and TCR beta constant segments. Library amplification used two PCR steps, and the second PCR step added sample barcodes and sequencing adapters. Sequencing of libraries was done on Illumina HiSeq 2500 (2x100 bp) or NovaSeq (2x150 bp). In the authors' own workflow: Reads were demultiplexed and collapsed into UMI consensus sequences with MIGEC, and V(D)J alignment was performed with MiXCR. Clonotypes responding to the vaccine were identified with edgeR on replicate PBMC samples, with the criteria of FDR below 0.01 and a log2 fold change above 5 up to day 15. CD4 or CD8 identity was assigned to each bulk clonotype according to whether the clonotype was present at higher abundance in the sequenced CD4 repertoire or the sequenced CD8 repertoire. TCRdb redid the processing of the public reads, applying fastp at Q25 and MiXCR, and retained in-frame beta chains. Each CDR3 protein appears once, grouped with its most common genes and DNA. None of the V and J calls come from the authors' own analysis; TCRdb made them. The table for this sample lists 280,000 or so distinct CDR3 sequences; around 8.6% of them were counted only once. The ten largest account for around 3.5% of the sample.

Turning to this clonotype: The antigen it recognizes is unknown. Base qualities are not recorded, but no much larger clone differs from it by a single base.

This chain is built from TRBV2 and TRBJ2-7, and 9 junction bases match TRBD2. The source was CD4+ T cells sorted from PBMCs, collected 5 days after the yellow fever booster vaccination. The TCR originated in a young man who received the YFV17D yellow fever vaccine. The CDR3 in this case is CASRLTSGLYEQYF. The nucleotide sequence reads as follows: TGTGCCAGCAGGCTCACTAGCGGGCTCTACGAGCAGTACTTC. Extended through the reference TRBV2 and TRBJ2-7 proteins, this CDR3 yields the full variable domain: EPEVTQTPSHQVTQMGQEVILRCVPISNHLYFYWYRQILGQKVEFLVSFYNNEISEKSEIFDDQFSVERPDGSNFTLKIRSTKLEDSAMYFCASRLTSGLYEQYFGPGTRLTVT.